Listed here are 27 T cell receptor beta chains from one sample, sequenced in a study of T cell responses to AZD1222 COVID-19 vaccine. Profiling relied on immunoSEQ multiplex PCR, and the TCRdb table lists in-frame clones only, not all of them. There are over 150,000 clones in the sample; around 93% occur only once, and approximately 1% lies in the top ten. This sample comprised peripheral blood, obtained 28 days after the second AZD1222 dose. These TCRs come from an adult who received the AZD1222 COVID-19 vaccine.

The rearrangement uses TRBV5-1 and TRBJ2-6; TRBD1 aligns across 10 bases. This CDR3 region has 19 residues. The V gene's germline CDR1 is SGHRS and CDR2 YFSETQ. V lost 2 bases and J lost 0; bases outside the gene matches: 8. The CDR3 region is CASSLHPGQGPSGANVLTF. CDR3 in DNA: TGCGCCAGCAGCTTACATCCGGGACAGGGGCCCTCTGGGGCCAACGTCCTGACTTTC.

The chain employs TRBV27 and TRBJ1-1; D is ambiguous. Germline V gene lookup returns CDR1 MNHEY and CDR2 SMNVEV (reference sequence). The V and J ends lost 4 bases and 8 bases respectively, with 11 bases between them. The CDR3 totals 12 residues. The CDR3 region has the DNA TGTGCCAGCAGTTACACCGGGAGGGAAGCTTTCTTT. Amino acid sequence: CASSYTGREAFF.

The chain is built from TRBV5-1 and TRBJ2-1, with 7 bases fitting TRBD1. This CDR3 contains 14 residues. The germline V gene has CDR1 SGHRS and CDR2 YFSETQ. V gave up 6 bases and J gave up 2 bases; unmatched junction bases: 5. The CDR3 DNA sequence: TGCGCCAGCACTGCCCAGGGGGCCTACAATGAGCAGTTCTTC. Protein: CASTAQGAYNEQFF.

In DNA, the CDR3 is TGTGCCAGCAGCCAAGAAGTCCGACAGAACACTGAAGCTTTCTTT. Translated: CASSQEVRQNTEAFF. V and J are TRBV4-2 and TRBJ1-1, with D hard to call. The CDR3 extends over 15 amino acids. CDR1 and CDR2 from the germline V gene are LGHNA and YNFKEQ. V gave up 0 bases and J gave up 1 base, with 9 bases separating them.

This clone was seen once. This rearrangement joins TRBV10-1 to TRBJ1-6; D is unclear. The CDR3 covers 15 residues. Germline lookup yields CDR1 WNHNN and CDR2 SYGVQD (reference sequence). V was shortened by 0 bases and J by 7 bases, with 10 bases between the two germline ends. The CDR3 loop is CASSESKDPNSPLHF. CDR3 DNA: TGCGCCAGCAGTGAGTCGAAAGATCCAAATTCACCCCTCCACTTT.

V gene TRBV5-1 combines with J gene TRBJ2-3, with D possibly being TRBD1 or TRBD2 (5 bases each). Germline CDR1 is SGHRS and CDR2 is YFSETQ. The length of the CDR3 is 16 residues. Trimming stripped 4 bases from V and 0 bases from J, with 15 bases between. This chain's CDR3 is CASSRGPDISTDTQYF. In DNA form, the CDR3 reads TGCGCCAGCAGCCGGGGACCCGACATAAGCACAGATACGCAGTATTTT. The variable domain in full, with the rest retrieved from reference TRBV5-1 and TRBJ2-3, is KAGVTQTPRYLIKTRGQQVTLSCSPISGHRSVSWYQQTPGQGLQFLFEYFSETQRNKGNFPGRFSGRQFSNSRSEMNVSTLELGDSALYLCASSRGPDISTDTQYFGPGTRLTVL.

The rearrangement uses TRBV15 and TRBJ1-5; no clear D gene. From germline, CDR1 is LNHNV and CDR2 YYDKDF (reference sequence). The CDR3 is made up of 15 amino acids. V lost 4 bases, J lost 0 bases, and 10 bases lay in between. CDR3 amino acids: CATSTGSSSNQPQHF. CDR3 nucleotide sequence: TGTGCCACCAGCACGGGATCTTCTAGCAATCAGCCCCAGCATTTT.

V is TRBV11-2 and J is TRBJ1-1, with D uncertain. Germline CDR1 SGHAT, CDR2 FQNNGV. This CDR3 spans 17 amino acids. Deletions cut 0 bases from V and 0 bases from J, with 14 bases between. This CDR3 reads CASSLEGWRRMNTEAFF. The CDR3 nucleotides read TGTGCCAGCAGCTTAGAGGGGTGGAGACGGATGAACACTGAAGCTTTCTTT.

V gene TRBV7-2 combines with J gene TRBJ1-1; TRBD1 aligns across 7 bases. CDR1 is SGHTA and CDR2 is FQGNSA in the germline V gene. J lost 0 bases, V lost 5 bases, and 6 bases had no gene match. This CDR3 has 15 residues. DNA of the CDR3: TGTGCCAGCAGCCTCACAGGGGATATGAACACTGAAGCTTTCTTT. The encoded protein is CASSLTGDMNTEAFF.

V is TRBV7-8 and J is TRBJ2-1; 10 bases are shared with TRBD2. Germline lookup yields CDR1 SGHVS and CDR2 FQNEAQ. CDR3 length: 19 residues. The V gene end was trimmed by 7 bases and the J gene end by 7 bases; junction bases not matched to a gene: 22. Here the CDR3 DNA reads TGTGCCAGCAATCCCTACCTTGGAGTTATTAGCGGGGGGCCGAATGAGCAGTTCTTC. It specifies CASNPYLGVISGGPNEQFF.

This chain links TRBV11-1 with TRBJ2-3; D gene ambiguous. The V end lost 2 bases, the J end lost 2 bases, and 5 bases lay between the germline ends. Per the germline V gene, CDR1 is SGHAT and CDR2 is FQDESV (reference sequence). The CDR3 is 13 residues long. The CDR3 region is CASSLQSTDTQYF. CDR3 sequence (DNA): TGTGCCAGCAGCTTACAGTCCACAGATACGCAGTATTTT.

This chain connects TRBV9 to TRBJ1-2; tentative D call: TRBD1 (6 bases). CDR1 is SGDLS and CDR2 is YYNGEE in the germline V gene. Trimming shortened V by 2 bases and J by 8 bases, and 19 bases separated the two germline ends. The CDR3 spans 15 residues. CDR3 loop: CASSVGVGGGSGYTF. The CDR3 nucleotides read TGTGCCAGCAGCGTCGGAGTCGGGGGCGGGAGCGGCTACACCTTC.

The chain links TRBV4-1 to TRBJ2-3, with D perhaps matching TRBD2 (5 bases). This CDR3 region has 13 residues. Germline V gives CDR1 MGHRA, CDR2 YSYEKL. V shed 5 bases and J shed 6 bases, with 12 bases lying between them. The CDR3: CASSSNSGDTQYF. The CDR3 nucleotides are TGCGCCAGCAGCTCTAACTCGGGGGATACGCAGTATTTT.

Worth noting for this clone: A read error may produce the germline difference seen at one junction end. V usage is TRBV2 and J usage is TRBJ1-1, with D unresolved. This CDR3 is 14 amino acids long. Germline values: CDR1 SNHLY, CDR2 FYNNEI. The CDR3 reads CASREEAENTEAFF. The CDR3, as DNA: TGTGCCAGCAGGGAAGAGGCGGAGAACACTGAAGCTTTCTTT.

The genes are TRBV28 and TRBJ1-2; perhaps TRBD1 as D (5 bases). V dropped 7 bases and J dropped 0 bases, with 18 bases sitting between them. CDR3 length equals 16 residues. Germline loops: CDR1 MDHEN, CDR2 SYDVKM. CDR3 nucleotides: TGTGCCAGCAACGCGGGGGGGATTGAGTCTAACTATGGCTACACCTTC. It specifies CASNAGGIESNYGYTF.

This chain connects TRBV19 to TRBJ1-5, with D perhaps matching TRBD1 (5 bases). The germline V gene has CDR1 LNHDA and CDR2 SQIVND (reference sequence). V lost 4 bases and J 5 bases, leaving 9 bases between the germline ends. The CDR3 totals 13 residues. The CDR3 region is CASSKRGDQPQHF. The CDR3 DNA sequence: TGTGCCAGTAGTAAGAGGGGTGATCAGCCCCAGCATTTT.

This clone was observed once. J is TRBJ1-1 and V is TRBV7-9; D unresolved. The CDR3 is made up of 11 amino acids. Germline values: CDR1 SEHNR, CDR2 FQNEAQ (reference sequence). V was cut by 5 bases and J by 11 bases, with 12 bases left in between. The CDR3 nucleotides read TGTGCCAGCAGCCCCGGAGCGGGGGCTTTCTTT. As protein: CASSPGAGAFF.

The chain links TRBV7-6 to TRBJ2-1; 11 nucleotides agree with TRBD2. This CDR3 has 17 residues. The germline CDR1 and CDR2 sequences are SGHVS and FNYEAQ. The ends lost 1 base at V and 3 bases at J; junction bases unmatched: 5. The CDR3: CASSLEKTSGVYNEQFF. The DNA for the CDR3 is TGTGCCAGCAGCTTAGAGAAGACTAGCGGGGTCTACAATGAGCAGTTCTTC.

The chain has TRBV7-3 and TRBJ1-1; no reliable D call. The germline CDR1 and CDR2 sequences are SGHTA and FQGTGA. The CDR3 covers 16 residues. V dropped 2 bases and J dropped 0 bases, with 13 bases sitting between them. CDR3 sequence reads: CASSLGQAILNTEAFF. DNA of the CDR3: TGTGCCAGCAGCTTAGGGCAGGCGATCCTGAACACTGAAGCTTTCTTT.

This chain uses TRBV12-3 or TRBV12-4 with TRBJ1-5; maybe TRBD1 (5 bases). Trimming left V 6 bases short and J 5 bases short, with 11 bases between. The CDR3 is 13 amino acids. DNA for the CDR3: TGTGCCAGCAGCCCGGGGGGACATCAGCCCCAGCATTTT. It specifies CASSPGGHQPQHF.

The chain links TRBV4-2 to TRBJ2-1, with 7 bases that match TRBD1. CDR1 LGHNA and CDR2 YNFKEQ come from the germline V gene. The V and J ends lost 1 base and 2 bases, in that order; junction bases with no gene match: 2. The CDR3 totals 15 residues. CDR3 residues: CASSQGQGPYNEQFF. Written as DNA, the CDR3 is TGTGCCAGCAGCCAAGGACAGGGCCCCTACAATGAGCAGTTCTTC.

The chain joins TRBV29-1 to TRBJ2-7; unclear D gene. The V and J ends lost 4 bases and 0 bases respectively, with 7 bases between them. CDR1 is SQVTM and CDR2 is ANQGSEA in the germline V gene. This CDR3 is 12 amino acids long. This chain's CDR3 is CSVAGGSYEQYF. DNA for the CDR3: TGCAGCGTTGCAGGCGGCTCCTACGAGCAGTACTTC.

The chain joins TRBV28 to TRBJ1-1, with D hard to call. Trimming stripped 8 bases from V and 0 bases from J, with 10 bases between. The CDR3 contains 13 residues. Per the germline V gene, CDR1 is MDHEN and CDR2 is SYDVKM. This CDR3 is CASGQALNTEAFF. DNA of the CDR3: TGTGCCAGCGGCCAGGCCCTGAACACTGAAGCTTTCTTT.

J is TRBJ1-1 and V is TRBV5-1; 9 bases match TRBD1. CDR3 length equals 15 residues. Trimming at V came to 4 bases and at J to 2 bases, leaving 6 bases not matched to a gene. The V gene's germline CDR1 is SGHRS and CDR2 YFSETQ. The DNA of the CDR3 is TGCGCCAGCAGCCTGGACAGGGGCCGTAACACTGAAGCTTTCTTT. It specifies CASSLDRGRNTEAFF.

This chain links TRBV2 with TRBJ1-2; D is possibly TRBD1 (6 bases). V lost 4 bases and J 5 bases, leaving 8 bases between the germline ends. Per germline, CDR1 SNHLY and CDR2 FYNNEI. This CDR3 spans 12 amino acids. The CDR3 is CASSAQGYGYTF. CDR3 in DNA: TGTGCCAGCAGTGCACAGGGATATGGCTACACCTTC.

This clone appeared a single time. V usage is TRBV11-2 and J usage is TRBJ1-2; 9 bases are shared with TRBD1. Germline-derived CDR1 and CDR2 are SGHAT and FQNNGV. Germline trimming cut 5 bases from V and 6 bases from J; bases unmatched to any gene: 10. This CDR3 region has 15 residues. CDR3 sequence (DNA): TGTGCCAGCAGCACCACCGGGACAGGGAGACATGGCTACACCTTC. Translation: CASSTTGTGRHGYTF.

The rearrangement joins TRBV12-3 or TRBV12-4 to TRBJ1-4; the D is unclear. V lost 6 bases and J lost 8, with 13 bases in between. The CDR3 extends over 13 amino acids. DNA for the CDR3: TGTGCCAGCAGCCTCTCCGTGGCGGAAAAACTGTTTTTT. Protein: CASSLSVAEKLFF.